This T cell receptor (beta chain) originates from a study of chemoradiotherapy in HPV16-positive cancers. Study background: Candidate HPV-specific T-cell clones and common TCR motifs came from functional assays in a couple of HPV16-positive patients. Findings of the study overall: Non-HPV-specific T cells did not expand in tumors during treatment, whereas candidate HPV-specific clones and E7-related motifs did. For HPV16-positive patients, expanding HPV-responsive T cells associated with longer recurrence-free survival.

Assay: immunoSEQ multiplex PCR; the TCRdb copy retains only in-frame clones and omits some. This table has around 30,000 clones, about 92% appearing once. The CDR3 sequence is 14 residues long. V lost 0 bases and J 4 bases, leaving 8 bases between the germline ends. CDR1 is SGHNT and CDR2 is YYREEE in the germline V gene (reference sequence). Details on this clone: Its target is not known.

Over chemoradiotherapy, repertoires were sampled more than once. This rearrangement joins TRBV5-4 to TRBJ2-1; no definite D call. This specimen consisted of blood, obtained from a patient who underwent chemoradiotherapy. The TCR comes from a human donor with HPV-associated anogenital cancer. DNA of the CDR3: TGTGCCAGCAGCTTGGTGCCGTTATACAATGAGCAGTTCTTC. It encodes CASSLVPLYNEQFF.